This section outlines one T cell receptor beta chain sequence together with its context. The antigen is not known. TCRdb itself ran the 5' RACE reads through MiXCR, one entry per CDR3 protein. The table includes roughly 180,000 distinct CDR3 sequences, about an eighth detected once. Per the germline V gene, CDR1 is DFQATT and CDR2 is SNEGSKA (reference sequence). The ends lost 1 base at V and 5 bases at J; junction bases unmatched: 8. This CDR3 contains 17 residues. The data stem from a study of CD8 T cells in ankylosing spondylitis. Overall study results and limits: Researchers reportedly found disease-linked clones significantly enriched in matched ankylosing spondylitis synovial fluid. Ankylosing spondylitis blood seemed to carry a telltale TCR beta motif made of fewer than 10 highly homologous variants. Disease-linked clones bore a CD8+ phenotype, appearing relatively rarely in peripheral blood.

The sequenced sample was blood, either unsorted or a sorted T cell fraction (not recorded which). J is TRBJ2-3 and V is TRBV20-1; TRBD2 matches 14 bases. This TCR came from a female donor with ankylosing spondylitis or in good health (not recorded which). CDR3 nucleotides: TGCAGTGCTAGAGCTTACCCGGGACTAGCGGGAGAAGATACGCAGTATTTT. This gives the protein CSARAYPGLAGEDTQYF.